The source of this TCR beta chain is a study of cytomegalovirus exposure and HLA in healthy donors. In the study overall: A data release that came early held 80 million or so unique TCRs from HLA-typed donors. Findings and limits, study-wide: The likely explanation for a cluster of highly shared sequence variants was sequencing artifact. Researchers reported from a later analysis that most CMV-associated TCR beta chains appeared HLA-restricted. A list of around 150 TCR beta chains associated with cytomegalovirus was given.

CDR1 is KGHSH, CDR2 LQKENI, per germline. V shed 2 bases and J shed 1 base, with 11 bases lying between them. The CDR3 runs to 15 residues. It was with 60 Vbeta and 13 Jbeta primers that the PCR ran. Measured with immunoSEQ multiplex PCR; TCRdb has only the in-frame clones, and not every one. The sample includes 150,000 to 200,000 clones, 78% of them seen just once. About this clone itself: What it binds is not known.

Source material: PBMCs. The chain links TRBV18 to TRBJ1-1; D uncertain. The source of this sequence is a woman between 25 and 40 years old in good health and CMV-seropositive. CDR3: CASSPIPEANTEAFF. CDR3 in DNA: TGTGCCAGCTCACCAATCCCAGAGGCGAACACTGAAGCTTTCTTT.